This TCR beta chain comes out of a study of cytomegalovirus exposure and HLA in healthy donors. Study-wide points: The study labeled 170 or so TCR beta chains cytomegalovirus-associated. Among TCR beta chains of equal frequency, HLA-associated ones were more clonally expanded in a later analysis.

Concerning this clone itself: What it recognizes is unknown.

V dropped 7 bases and J dropped 6; count of bases not matched to a gene: 8. Germline CDR1 MNHNS, CDR2 SASEGT. CDR3 length: 13 residues. Nominal health characterized the donors when sampled, though unrecorded immune exposures were likely. Both 60 Vbeta primers and 13 Jbeta primers went into the PCR. Only in-frame clones appear in the TCRdb table, and some are missing; sequencing was by immunoSEQ multiplex PCR. Seen here are about 120,000 clones, about 80% observed once, and the top ten hold more than 1.4%. The sequenced material came from PBMCs. This clonotype was obtained from a woman between 18 and 29 years old in good health and CMV-seronegative. This sequence joins TRBV6-1 and TRBJ1-1; 7 positions match TRBD1. DNA of the CDR3: TGTGCCAGCAAAAGGGGACAGCACGCTGAAGCTTTCTTT. Amino acids: CASKRGQHAEAFF.